One sample yielded the 18 T cell receptor beta chains listed below, sequenced in a study of response to subunit inactivated influenza vaccine. TCRdb ran MiXCR on the RT-PCR reads and lists one entry per CDR3 protein. In the table there are about 190,000 distinct CDR3 sequences, approximately 14% of which are singletons. The starting material was CD8+ T cells sorted from PBMCs, obtained around 5 days after vaccination. All receptors derive from a man between 50 and 59 years old who received an inactivated influenza vaccine.

V gene TRBV2 combines with J gene TRBJ2-3, with TRBD2 matching over 12 bases. Germline V gives CDR1 SNHLY, CDR2 FYNNEI. The CDR3 sequence is 13 residues long. Trimming removed 11 bases from V and 4 bases from J; junction bases left unmatched: 4. The CDR3 nucleotides read TGTGCCGGACTAGCGGGATTCTCAGATACGCAGTATTTT. This sequence encodes CAGLAGFSDTQYF.

V is TRBV29-1 and J is TRBJ2-1, with D possibly matching TRBD2 (6 bases). Trimming cost V 5 bases and J 1 base, with 6 bases left between them. The CDR3 runs to 12 residues. Germline-derived CDR1 and CDR2 are SQVTM and ANQGSEA. The CDR3 nucleotides are TGCAGCGTTCGGGGGTCCTACAATGAGCAGTTCTTC. Translation gives CSVRGSYNEQFF.

This chain joins TRBV7-9 and TRBJ1-2; D gene uncertain. Germline V CDR1 and CDR2: SEHNR, FQNEAQ (reference sequence). The CDR3 is 15 residues long. The V end lost 1 base, the J end lost 7 bases, and 16 bases lay between the germline ends. CDR3 in amino acids: CASSLDFTSRAGYTF. DNA for the CDR3: TGTGCCAGCAGCTTAGATTTTACCTCACGGGCTGGCTACACCTTC.

This clonotype was seen a few times. The chain couples TRBV25-1 to TRBJ2-1; D perhaps matches TRBD1 (5 bases). This CDR3 contains 14 residues. V lost 7 bases and J lost 0, with 10 bases in between. Germline CDR1 and CDR2: MGHDK and SYGVNS. The chain's CDR3 is CASKGVSSYNEQFF. CDR3 DNA sequence: TGTGCCAGCAAAGGGGTGAGCTCCTACAATGAGCAGTTCTTC. Drawing the rest from reference TRBV25-1 and TRBJ2-1, the complete variable domain is EADIYQTPRYLVIGTGKKITLECSQTMGHDKMYWYQQDPGMELHLIHYSYGVNSTEKGDLSSESTVSRIRTEHFPLTLESARPSHTSQYLCASKGVSSYNEQFFGPGTRLTVL.

The chain has TRBV6-2 or TRBV6-3 and TRBJ2-7, with D perhaps matching TRBD2 (5 bases). The V end was cut by 0 bases, the J end by 5 bases, with 14 bases between. Per the germline V gene, CDR1 is MNHEY and CDR2 is SVGEGT. The CDR3 covers 15 residues. CDR3 residues: CASSYSMRSGDEQYF. The CDR3 nucleotides are TGTGCCAGCAGTTACTCGATGCGTTCCGGGGACGAGCAGTACTTC.

The chain couples TRBV9 to TRBJ2-3; 7 positions match TRBD1. Germline V lookup: CDR1 SGDLS, CDR2 YYNGEE. The V segment lost 4 bases and the J segment 4 bases; nucleotides outside the gene matches: 6. The CDR3 loop spans 14 amino acids. The CDR3 sequence is CASSPRQGADTQYF. The CDR3 DNA reads as TGTGCCAGCAGCCCCCGACAGGGTGCAGATACGCAGTATTTT.

The chain carries TRBV24-1 and TRBJ2-7; a weak D match, TRBD1 (5 bases). Per germline, CDR1 KGHDR and CDR2 SFDVKD. This CDR3 region has 14 residues. Trimming removed 4 bases at V and 1 base at J, with 10 bases between. CDR3 DNA: TGTGCCACCAGTGACCGAGGACATTCCTACGAGCAGTACTTC. Translating it yields CATSDRGHSYEQYF.

This clonotype was detected many times. V gene TRBV11-2 combines with J gene TRBJ1-4, with 11 bases identical to TRBD1. Germline V gene sequence: CDR1 SGHAT, CDR2 FQNNGV. Losses at the gene ends were 4 bases for V and 2 bases for J; bases not matched to a gene: 9. This CDR3 region has 18 residues. The CDR3 nucleotides are TGTGCCAGCAGCTCCTCCGGGACAGGGGGGACGACTAATGAAAAACTGTTTTTT. Protein sequence: CASSSSGTGGTTNEKLFF.

This chain links TRBV7-8 with TRBJ1-4, with TRBD1 identical over 10 bases. V trimming: 3 bases; J trimming: 6 bases; junction bases outside the gene matches: 7. The CDR3 is 16 residues long. Germline-derived CDR1 and CDR2 are SGHVS and FQNEAQ. CDR3 region: CASSFPDRGRDEKLFF. In DNA form, the CDR3 reads TGTGCCAGCAGCTTCCCCGACAGGGGGCGCGATGAAAAACTGTTTTTT. Supplemented by reference TRBV7-8 and TRBJ1-4, the full variable domain reads GAGVSQSPRYKVAKRGQDVALRCDPISGHVSLFWYQQALGQGPEFLTYFQNEAQLDKSGLPSDRFFAERPEGSVSTLKIQRTQQEDSAVYLCASSFPDRGRDEKLFFGSGTQLSVL.

In its sample, this clonotype was seen a few times. V is TRBV6-4 and J is TRBJ2-3; tentative D call: TRBD2 (5 bases). The CDR3 runs to 15 residues. CDR1 and CDR2 (germline): MRHNA, SNTAGT. V shed 2 bases and J shed 0 bases, with 9 bases lying between them. CDR3 sequence: CASSDPAGSTDTQYF. CDR3 coding DNA: TGTGCCAGCAGTGACCCTGCGGGTAGCACAGATACGCAGTATTTT.

About this clonotype itself: A much larger clone lies one base from this, so it may be a read error. This chain links TRBV9 with TRBJ1-5; D ambiguous. Germline V gives CDR1 SGDLS, CDR2 YYNGEE. The CDR3 runs 15 residues. CDR3 in DNA: TGTGGCAGCAGCCCGCTTGGAGGGAAGAATCAGCCCCAGCATTTT. Its protein is CGSSPLGGKNQPQHF.

This clonotype was observed at least ten times. CDR3 loop: CASSRTGGNEQFF. The DNA for the CDR3 is TGTGCCAGCAGCCGGACAGGGGGCAATGAGCAGTTCTTC. This chain connects TRBV7-9 to TRBJ2-1, with TRBD1 matching 10 bases. Germline loops: CDR1 SEHNR, CDR2 FQNEAQ (reference sequence). There are 13 residues in the CDR3. V trimming: 5 bases; J trimming: 6 bases; junction bases outside the gene matches: 1. The whole variable domain, remainder taken from reference TRBV7-9 and TRBJ2-1, is DTGVSQNPRHKITKRGQNVTFRCDPISEHNRLYWYRQTLGQGPEFLTYFQNEAQLEKSRLLSDRFSAERPKGSFSTLEIQRTEQGDSAMYLCASSRTGGNEQFFGPGTRLTVL.

This clonotype was observed a few times. This chain uses TRBV5-4 with TRBJ2-7; D possibly uses TRBD1 or TRBD2 (5 bases each). Trimming removed 4 bases at V and 4 bases at J, with 15 bases between. Germline V CDR1 and CDR2: SGHNT, YYREEE (reference sequence). This CDR3 has 14 residues. The CDR3 coding sequence is TGTGCCAGCAGCACGGGGACGGAAGAGTACGAGCAGTACTTC. Protein product: CASSTGTEEYEQYF.

This clonotype appeared a few times. The V call is TRBV10-2, the J call TRBJ2-1; tentative D call: TRBD2 (5 bases). Germline V lookup: CDR1 WSHSY, CDR2 SAAADI. Trimming pared 6 bases from V and 8 bases from J, leaving 14 bases between. The CDR3 runs to 13 residues. CDR3 nucleotides: TGCGCCAGCAGCCCGGGAAATGGGCATGAGCAGTTCTTC. Its translation is CASSPGNGHEQFF.

This clonotype was observed a few times. The V gene is TRBV2, the J gene TRBJ1-6; 8 nucleotides line up with TRBD1. The germline gives CDR1 SNHLY, CDR2 FYNNEI. This CDR3 comprises 18 residues. The V segment lost 0 bases and the J segment 7 bases; nucleotides outside the gene matches: 11. The CDR3: CASSEALQGATLNSPLHF. DNA for the CDR3: TGTGCCAGCAGTGAAGCGCTTCAGGGGGCGACGTTAAATTCACCCCTCCACTTT. Looking up the rest from reference TRBV2 and TRBJ1-6 gives the full variable domain: EPEVTQTPSHQVTQMGQEVILRCVPISNHLYFYWYRQILGQKVEFLVSFYNNEISEKSEIFDDQFSVERPDGSNFTLKIRSTKLEDSAMYFCASSEALQGATLNSPLHFGNGTRLTVT.

This clonotype was recorded a few times. V gene TRBV15 combines with J gene TRBJ2-3, with 9 nucleotides matching TRBD1. CDR1 and CDR2 from the germline V gene are LNHNV and YYDKDF (reference sequence). The CDR3 is 14 amino acids. J lost 3 bases, V lost 5 bases, and 3 bases had no gene match. The CDR3 spells CATSPDRGTDTQYF. Here the CDR3 DNA reads TGTGCCACCAGCCCGGACAGGGGAACAGATACGCAGTATTTT.

As DNA, the CDR3 is TGCGCCAGCAGTGACCAGGGGGCTCAGCCCCAGCATTTT. Amino acids: CASSDQGAQPQHF. The rearrangement joins TRBV10-2 to TRBJ1-5, with 8 nucleotides matching TRBD1. This CDR3 is built from 13 residues. Germline CDR1 is WSHSY and CDR2 is SAAADI. J was trimmed by 6 bases and V by 3 bases; bases with no gene match: 1.

The gene calls are TRBV4-2 and TRBJ2-3, with D tentatively TRBD2 (6 bases). CDR1 LGHNA and CDR2 YNFKEQ come from the germline V gene. The CDR3 covers 15 residues. V was clipped by 0 bases and J by 2 bases, with 9 bases between them. CDR3 region: CASSQDRDFTDTQYF. For the CDR3, the DNA is TGTGCCAGCAGCCAAGACCGGGACTTCACAGATACGCAGTATTTT.